The 12 T cell receptor beta chains below all came from one sample that was sequenced in a study of OX40 agonist ivuxolimab in advanced cancers. Libraries were prepared by immunoSEQ multiplex PCR; TCRdb keeps only in-frame clonotypes and omits some of them. Of around 70,000 clones in the sample, about 91% were seen once. This sample comprised CD4+ or CD8+ T cells sorted from blood, obtained in a trial of the OX40 agonist ivuxolimab. These receptor sequences come from an adult with an advanced solid tumor such as melanoma, head and neck, liver or kidney cancer.

The chain is built from TRBV18 and TRBJ2-1; no clear D gene. The V and J ends lost 5 bases and 0 bases respectively, with 2 bases between them. The germline CDR1 and CDR2 sequences are KGHSH and LQKENI. The length of the CDR3 is 12 residues. CDR3 amino acids: CASSVSYNEQFF. In DNA, the CDR3 is TGTGCCAGCTCAGTCTCCTACAATGAGCAGTTCTTC.

In this sample, this clone turned up once. The V call is TRBV10-1, the J call TRBJ1-5; no firm D call. The germline gives CDR1 WNHNN, CDR2 SYGVQD (reference sequence). The CDR3 length is 18 residues. Trimming stripped 5 bases from V and 0 bases from J, with 20 bases between. Here the CDR3 reads CASSPRPEEGNSNQPQHF. The DNA of the CDR3 is TGCGCCAGCAGTCCACGTCCAGAGGAAGGGAATAGCAATCAGCCCCAGCATTTT.

This chain uses TRBV27 with TRBJ1-6; D remains ambiguous. Germline V gives CDR1 MNHEY, CDR2 SMNVEV (reference sequence). V was trimmed by 8 bases and J by 9 bases, leaving 11 bases between them. This CDR3 contains 12 residues. CDR3 region: CASGNGVSPLHF. In DNA form, the CDR3 reads TGTGCCAGCGGTAACGGGGTTTCACCCCTCCACTTT.

Only one count was recorded for this clone. In nucleotides, the CDR3 is TGTGCCATCAGTGAGTCCCGAGGCAGGTTAAGCCCCGGGGAGCTGTTTTTT. This encodes CAISESRGRLSPGELFF. The chain recombines TRBV10-3 with TRBJ2-2; no definite D call. The germline V gene encodes CDR1 ENHRY and CDR2 SYGVKD. The CDR3 is 17 residues long. V was trimmed by 0 bases and J by 6 bases, leaving 17 bases between them.

The rearrangement uses TRBV29-1 and TRBJ2-7; tentatively, D is TRBD2 (7 bases). Germline V gene lookup returns CDR1 SQVTM and CDR2 ANQGSEA. CDR3 size: 12 residues. Trimming removed 5 bases from V and 7 bases from J, with 15 bases in between. CDR3 sequence reads: CSVLGGAGEQYF. As DNA, the CDR3 is TGCAGCGTTCTTGGGGGGGCGGGGGAGCAGTACTTC.

CDR3 sequence: CASSLGVLLAHEQYF. In DNA form, the CDR3 reads TGTGCCAGCAGCTTAGGAGTCCTCCTCGCCCACGAGCAGTACTTC. This sequence joins TRBV11-2 and TRBJ2-7; D is unclear. From germline, CDR1 is SGHAT and CDR2 FQNNGV. CDR3 length equals 15 residues. Trimming took 1 base from V and 5 from J, leaving 15 bases between them.

The V call is TRBV28, the J call TRBJ2-7; D may be TRBD1 (5 bases). There are 14 residues in the CDR3. Germline CDR1 MDHEN, CDR2 SYDVKM. Trimming took 5 bases from V and 5 from J, leaving 16 bases between them. CDR3 amino acids: CASSTASGFHEQYF. The CDR3 nucleotides read TGTGCCAGCAGTACGGCTTCAGGGTTCCACGAGCAGTACTTC.

The count of this clone is one. The gene calls are TRBV19 and TRBJ2-4; no clear D gene. The germline V and J ends were trimmed by 3 bases and 15 bases, with 18 bases remaining between them. The germline V gene encodes CDR1 LNHDA and CDR2 SQIVND (reference sequence). This CDR3 has 13 residues. The CDR3 sequence is CASSMREAALVYF. The CDR3 DNA follows: TGTGCCAGTAGTATGCGAGAGGCGGCCCTGGTGTACTTC.

The J gene is TRBJ2-7, the V gene TRBV29-1; possible D gene TRBD1, 6 bases. CDR3 length: 12 residues. The germline V and J ends were trimmed by 1 base and 2 bases, with 6 bases remaining between them. Germline CDR1 reads SQVTM; CDR2 reads ANQGSEA. For the CDR3, the DNA is TGCAGCGTTGAAGGGACAGCCTACGAGCAGTACTTC. Protein: CSVEGTAYEQYF.

This chain links TRBV28 with TRBJ2-1; D is perhaps TRBD2 (6 bases). The CDR3 is 16 residues long. CDR1 is MDHEN, CDR2 SYDVKM, per germline. Trimming removed 5 bases from V and 7 bases from J, with 21 bases in between. This CDR3 reads CASSPPDYPGLNEQFF. Here the CDR3 DNA reads TGTGCCAGCAGTCCCCCGGACTACCCGGGATTGAATGAGCAGTTCTTC. The whole variable domain, remainder taken from reference TRBV28 and TRBJ2-1, is DVKVTQSSRYLVKRTGEKVFLECVQDMDHENMFWYRQDPGLGLRLIYFSYDVKMKEKGDIPEGYSVSREKKERFSLILESASTNQTSMYLCASSPPDYPGLNEQFFGPGTRLTVL.

This chain joins TRBV4-1 and TRBJ2-2; D is perhaps TRBD1 or TRBD2 (5 bases each). There are 16 residues in the CDR3. Germline lookup yields CDR1 MGHRA and CDR2 YSYEKL. With 4 bases removed from V and 6 bases from J, the gap between germline ends came to 18 bases. CDR3 region: CASSPPGRRNPGELFF. CDR3 nucleotides: TGCGCCAGCAGCCCACCGGGACGACGAAACCCCGGGGAGCTGTTTTTT.

This chain connects TRBV18 to TRBJ1-3; D perhaps matches TRBD1 (5 bases). The CDR3 runs 16 residues. Germline CDR1 is KGHSH and CDR2 is LQKENI. The V end lost 3 bases, the J end lost 0 bases, and 12 bases lay between the germline ends. The CDR3 DNA reads TGTGCCAGCTCACCGGTCGGCAGGGCCTCTGGAAACACCATATATTTT. This translates into CASSPVGRASGNTIYF.